Following are 3 T cell receptor beta chains from one sample sequenced in a study of T cells in Graves' hyperthyroidism and ophthalmopathy. It was RNA transcripts that yielded the amplified TCR beta CDR3 regions. A set of HTBI primers served as the primers for a first-round RT-PCR of the TCR CDR3. TCRdb independently ran MiXCR on the multiplex PCR reads; one entry per CDR3 protein. There are around 190,000 distinct CDR3 sequences in the sample; about 15% occur only once, and around 48% lies in the top ten. Sequencing was done on a sample of blood. These receptors came from a woman aged 45-65 years with Graves' hyperthyroidism.

The chain joins TRBV20-1 to TRBJ2-7, with D maybe TRBD2 (6 bases). CDR3 size: 13 residues. Trimming took off 4 bases at V and 7 bases at J, with 17 bases between the two ends. Per the germline V gene, CDR1 is DFQATT and CDR2 is SNEGSKA (reference sequence). The CDR3 coding sequence is TGCAGTGCTATTCCCGGGACTTTTGGGGAGCAGTACTTC. Amino acid sequence: CSAIPGTFGEQYF.

The table lists this clonotype with a few counts. The chain carries TRBV4-1 and TRBJ2-7; D unresolved. CDR1 is MGHRA, CDR2 YSYEKL, per germline. The CDR3 spans 15 residues. Trimming left V 3 bases short and J 7 bases short, with 19 bases between. CDR3 in amino acids: CASSQKETGPREQYF. DNA of the CDR3: TGCGCCAGCAGCCAGAAAGAGACGGGCCCGAGAGAGCAGTACTTC.

This clonotype was picked up a small number of times. This chain uses TRBV12-3 or TRBV12-4 with TRBJ2-1; D not certain. V was trimmed by 5 bases and J by 4 bases, leaving 12 bases between them. This CDR3 has 14 residues. The CDR3 nucleotides are TGTGCCAGCAGTCTCCCCTGGCCGTACAATGAGCAGTTCTTC. This codes for CASSLPWPYNEQFF.